The sequence of this TCR beta chain was determined in a study of shared clonotypes between healthy human individuals. Study findings and constraints: Clonotypes shared by all four sorted-subset donors had higher generation probabilities than non-shared clonotypes. Shared across several donors were about 4.6% of the naive CD4 clonotypes.

Clones were read by immunoSEQ multiplex PCR, and TCRdb kept only the in-frame ones, dropping some. This sample has some 2.4 million clones, with roughly 93% found just once. With regard to this clone: Its cognate antigen is unknown. One end of the junction varies from germline; a read error may be responsible.

CDR3 length equals 16 residues. Per the germline V gene, CDR1 is SQVTM and CDR2 is ANQGSEA. Sequenced sample: naive CD4+ T cells from PBMCs. This sample's subset: CD45RA+ positively selected. This clonotype originated in a man aged 18 to 30 in good health. Some clones in this sample may be carry-over from other donors' samples. The gene calls are TRBV29-1 and TRBJ2-1; the D is unclear. DNA of the CDR3: TGCAGCGTGGAAGGGTACTGGGATCGTGGTCGGAATGAGCAGTTCTTC. It yields the protein CSVEGYWDRGRNEQFF.